Included here is one T cell receptor beta chain sequence, with context. Its antigen is as yet unknown. A junction boundary mismatches the germline segment, possibly from a read error. Germline V lookup: CDR1 SGHRS, CDR2 YFSETQ. The CDR3 runs 16 residues. This sample was taken from a study of CD8 T cells in Susac syndrome. General study findings and limits: The study admitted that it had a relatively small number of individuals in its TCR sequencing and HLA analysis.

It was with random hexamers that roughly 0.45 to 1 ug RNA was reverse transcribed. An immunoSEQ multiplex PCR generated amplified TCR beta CDR3 products spanning 54 Vbeta and 13 Jbeta. MiXCR, run by TCRdb on the immunoSEQ multiplex PCR reads, gives a single entry per CDR3 protein. Among roughly 130,000 distinct CDR3 sequences, around 94% were seen once, and the ten largest hold roughly 0.13%. Included as multiple sclerosis controls were treatment-naive patients who had stable or active relapsing-remitting disease. Negative magnetic isolation gave CD8+ and CD4+ cells; FACS enriched CD8+ TEMRA. The material sequenced was CD4+ T cells from PBMCs. The receptor comes from a human donor with multiple sclerosis. The J gene is TRBJ2-5, the V gene TRBV5-1; the D call may be TRBD1 or TRBD2 (5 bases each). DNA for the CDR3: TGCGCCGGCAGCCAAGATCGGGGCACCAACCAAGAGACCCAGTACTTC. This gives the protein CAGSQDRGTNQETQYF.